Following are 12 T cell receptor beta chains from one sample sequenced in a study of response to subunit inactivated influenza vaccine. From the RT-PCR reads, TCRdb called clonotypes with MiXCR, one entry per CDR3 protein. The repertoire includes 650,000 or so distinct CDR3 sequences, 14% of them detected once, and about 7.4% sits in the top ten. This specimen consisted of PBMCs from blood, obtained 14 to 15 days before vaccination. The receptors shown here come from a man in his fifties who received an inactivated influenza vaccine.

This clonotype turned up a few times. V gene TRBV6-2 or TRBV6-3 combines with J gene TRBJ2-7, with D perhaps TRBD1 (5 bases). Germline CDR1 MNHEY, CDR2 SVGEGT. The CDR3 is 13 residues long. Deletions cut 3 bases from V and 3 bases from J, with 9 bases between. In DNA, the CDR3 is TGTGCCAGCAGTTATTTAGGGGACTACGAGCAGTACTTC. Protein sequence: CASSYLGDYEQYF.

This clonotype was seen a few times. The chain recombines TRBV12-3 or TRBV12-4 with TRBJ2-5; D assignment may be TRBD1 or TRBD2 (5 bases each). The CDR3 is made up of 13 amino acids. V lost 5 bases to trimming and J lost 5 bases, with 12 bases between them. In DNA, the CDR3 is TGTGCCAGCAGTCCCCGACAGCGGGAGACCCAGTACTTC. This sequence encodes CASSPRQRETQYF.

This clonotype was observed a handful of times. The chain joins TRBV7-2 to TRBJ2-3, with 11 bases that match TRBD2. Per the germline V gene, CDR1 is SGHTA and CDR2 is FQGNSA. V shed 5 bases, J shed 1 base, and the junction held 5 bases outside the gene matches. The CDR3 loop spans 16 amino acids. This CDR3 is CASSTTSGGRTDTQYF. Written as DNA, the CDR3 is TGTGCCAGCAGCACAACTAGCGGGGGCCGCACAGATACGCAGTATTTT.

The table lists this clonotype with a few counts. This sequence joins TRBV9 and TRBJ2-3, with 7 bases lining up with TRBD1. There are 14 residues in the CDR3. V trimming: 7 bases; J trimming: 1 base; junction bases outside the gene matches: 6. The germline V gene encodes CDR1 SGDLS and CDR2 YYNGEE. The DNA of the CDR3 is TGTGCCAGCGGTGGGCAGGGGGGCACAGATACGCAGTATTTT. This translates into CASGGQGGTDTQYF.

The chain employs TRBV3-1 and TRBJ2-2; no clear D gene. This CDR3 comprises 13 residues. Trimming cost V 4 bases and J 7 bases, with 10 bases left between them. CDR1 LGHDT and CDR2 YNNKEL come from the germline V gene (reference sequence). The CDR3 DNA sequence: TGTGCCAGCAGCCGCACGAGGTACGGGGAGCTGTTTTTT. It encodes CASSRTRYGELFF.

V is TRBV5-6 and J is TRBJ2-7; 8 bases agree with TRBD1. The CDR3 consists of 14 residues. Germline loops: CDR1 SGHDT, CDR2 YYEEEE. V dropped 4 bases and J dropped 6; count of bases not matched to a gene: 9. CDR3 sequence (DNA): TGTGCCAGCAGCCCCCGGGACAGGCAAGCCGAGCAGTACTTC. Protein sequence: CASSPRDRQAEQYF.

V and J are TRBV12-3 or TRBV12-4 and TRBJ1-3; 7 nucleotides match TRBD1. V gave up 3 bases and J gave up 4 bases; unmatched junction bases: 9. The CDR3 has 16 amino acids. The CDR3 here is CASSLATQGLGNTIYF. CDR3 sequence (DNA): TGTGCCAGCAGTTTGGCTACACAGGGGCTCGGAAACACCATATATTTT.

This clonotype was recorded at least ten times. V and J are TRBV5-1 and TRBJ2-1, with 7 bases matching TRBD1. V lost 3 bases to trimming and J lost 6 bases; unmatched junction nucleotides: 6. Germline CDR1 reads SGHRS; CDR2 reads YFSETQ. This CDR3 has 14 residues. The CDR3 DNA sequence: TGCGCCAGCAGCTGGATCGGGACAGTCAATGAGCAGTTCTTC. Translation: CASSWIGTVNEQFF.

The chain employs TRBV20-1 and TRBJ2-7, with 7 bases lining up with TRBD2. The V gene's germline CDR1 is DFQATT and CDR2 SNEGSKA (reference sequence). The CDR3 extends over 15 amino acids. After removal of 1 base from V and 3 bases from J, the junction contained 9 bases not matched to a gene. The CDR3 is CSARALSGGFYEQYF. As DNA, the CDR3 is TGCAGTGCTAGAGCCCTATCGGGAGGATTCTACGAGCAGTACTTC.

The V and J genes are TRBV7-9 and TRBJ2-3, with D unresolved. Trimming removed 1 base at V and 5 bases at J, with 10 bases between. CDR1 is SEHNR, CDR2 FQNEAQ, per germline (reference sequence). The CDR3 sequence is 14 residues long. The CDR3 DNA follows: TGTGCCAGCAGCTTAGGGAGACTGGGAGATACGCAGTATTTT. Encoded protein: CASSLGRLGDTQYF. The full variable domain, rest sourced from reference TRBV7-9 and TRBJ2-3, is DTGVSQNPRHKITKRGQNVTFRCDPISEHNRLYWYRQTLGQGPEFLTYFQNEAQLEKSRLLSDRFSAERPKGSFSTLEIQRTEQGDSAMYLCASSLGRLGDTQYFGPGTRLTVL.

The chain links TRBV10-2 to TRBJ2-5; tentatively, D is TRBD2 (5 bases). The V end lost 1 base, the J end lost 1 base, and 7 bases lay between the germline ends. The CDR3 runs 14 residues. CDR1 and CDR2 from the germline V gene are WSHSY and SAAADI. CDR3: CASSEFGLQETQYF. The CDR3 DNA is TGCGCCAGCAGTGAGTTTGGACTCCAAGAGACCCAGTACTTC.

This chain joins TRBV7-2 and TRBJ2-7; D may be TRBD1 (7 bases). There are 13 residues in the CDR3. V lost 5 bases, J lost 6 bases, and 14 bases lay in between. Germline values: CDR1 SGHTA, CDR2 FQGNSA. DNA of the CDR3: TGTGCCAGCAGCCAACGGCAGGGGGGCGAGCAGTACTTC. Translating it yields CASSQRQGGEQYF.